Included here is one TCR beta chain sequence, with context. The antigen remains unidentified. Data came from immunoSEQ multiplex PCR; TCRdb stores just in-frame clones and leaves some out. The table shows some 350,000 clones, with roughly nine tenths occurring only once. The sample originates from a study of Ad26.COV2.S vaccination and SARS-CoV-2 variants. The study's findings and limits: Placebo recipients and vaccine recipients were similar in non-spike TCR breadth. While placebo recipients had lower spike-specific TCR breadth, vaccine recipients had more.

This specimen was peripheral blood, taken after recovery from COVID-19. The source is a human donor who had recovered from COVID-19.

This CDR3 is CASSHLGGGGSYEQYF. The CDR3 DNA reads as TGTGCCAGCAGCCACCTTGGGGGCGGGGGAAGCTACGAGCAGTACTTC. The chain is built from TRBV7-8 and TRBJ2-7, with D perhaps TRBD2 (7 bases). This CDR3 spans 16 amino acids. Trimming stripped 5 bases from V and 3 bases from J, with 20 bases between. Germline V CDR1 and CDR2: SGHVS, FQNEAQ.